This TCR beta chain was retrieved from a study of TIL therapy for anti-PD-1-resistant metastatic lung cancer. The wider study: Tumor harvest preceded PD-1/PD-L1 blockade, followed by nivolumab treatment. Median tumor PD-L1 proportion score was roughly 5.4%. Most patients had lung adenocarcinoma; a few tumors were EGFR-mutant, two ALK-rearranged; half smoked currently or formerly. Study-wide results and limits: TIL clonotype persistence in blood showed no apparent association with response.

Time point of the sample: pre-treatment sample, taken before nivolumab and TIL therapy. This CDR3 comprises 14 residues. From germline, CDR1 is MNHEY and CDR2 SVGAGI. Trimming took 4 bases from V and 8 from J, leaving 18 bases between them. The libraries were made with immunoSEQ v3. Sequencing used immunoSEQ multiplex PCR; TCRdb keeps in-frame clones, though not all of them. This repertoire shows tens of thousands of clones, around nine tenths found once; its top ten account for 2.5% to 3%. As for this clone: No antigen is known for it.

The sample was blood, taken at baseline. The sequence was obtained from a person between 30 and 79 years old with non-small cell lung cancer. The chain uses TRBV6-5 and TRBJ2-7; unclear D gene. CDR3 coding DNA: TGTGCCAGCAGTTCGGCGAACGGTGTAGCCAAGCAGTACTTC. As protein: CASSSANGVAKQYF.